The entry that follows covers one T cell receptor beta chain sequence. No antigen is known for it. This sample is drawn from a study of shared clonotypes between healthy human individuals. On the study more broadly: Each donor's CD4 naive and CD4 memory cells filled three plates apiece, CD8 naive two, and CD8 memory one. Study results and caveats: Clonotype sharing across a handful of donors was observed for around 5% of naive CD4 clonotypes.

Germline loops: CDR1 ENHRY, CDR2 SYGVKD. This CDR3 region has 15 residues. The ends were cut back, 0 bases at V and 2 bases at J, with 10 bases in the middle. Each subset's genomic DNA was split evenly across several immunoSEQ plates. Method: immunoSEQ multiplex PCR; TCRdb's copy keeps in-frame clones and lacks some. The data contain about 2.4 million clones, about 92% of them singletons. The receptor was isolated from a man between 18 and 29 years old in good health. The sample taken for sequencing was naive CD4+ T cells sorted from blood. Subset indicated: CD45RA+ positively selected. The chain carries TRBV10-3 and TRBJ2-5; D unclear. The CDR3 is CAISESRGLQETQYF. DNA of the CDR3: TGTGCCATCAGTGAGTCCCGTGGTCTTCAAGAGACCCAGTACTTC.